Listed here is a single T cell receptor (beta chain). From germline, CDR1 is SGHTA and CDR2 FQGNSA. V was clipped by 5 bases and J by 4 bases, with 11 bases between them. This CDR3 comprises 13 residues. The table came from immunoSEQ multiplex PCR; TCRdb's copy has only in-frame clones and leaves some out. The sample records about 93,000 clones, 85% to 95% being singletons. This sample was taken from a study of T cell changes during pregnancy in multiple sclerosis. The sample was peripheral blood, taken after pregnancy. V and J are TRBV7-2 and TRBJ1-1; D might be TRBD1 (5 bases). This clonotype was obtained from a female donor with multiple sclerosis, enrolled in a pregnancy study. This CDR3 reads CASSTQGLTEAFF. CDR3 in DNA: TGTGCCAGCAGCACCCAGGGTCTCACTGAAGCTTTCTTT.